This T cell receptor (beta chain) was identified in a study of T cell responses to AZD1222 COVID-19 vaccine. A remark on this clone: Its antigen is not known.

Recipients boosted at about 4 weeks or about 12 weeks are pooled. The study, taken as a whole, reports: Spike-wide vaccine-associated CD4 TCRs dominated at 160-218 and 743-854. Scientists sampled the repertoires only once the peak T cell response had passed.

The CDR3 contains 12 residues. The germline V and J ends were trimmed by 6 bases and 8 bases, with 16 bases remaining between them. Per the germline V gene, CDR1 is SQVTM and CDR2 is ANQGSEA. Generated by immunoSEQ multiplex PCR, the TCRdb table keeps only in-frame clones and is missing some. The sample has some 130,000 clones, approximately 91% seen once. V usage is TRBV29-1 and J usage is TRBJ1-2; maybe TRBD1 (6 bases). The starting material was peripheral blood, obtained 28 days after the second AZD1222 dose. This TCR came from an adult who received the AZD1222 COVID-19 vaccine. This CDR3 is CSVGSEGEGYTF. Here the CDR3 DNA reads TGCAGCGTGGGGTCGGAGGGGGAGGGCTACACCTTC.